The present TCR beta chain was sequenced within a study of cytomegalovirus exposure and HLA in healthy donors. Study-wide context: Early released data comprised around 80 million unique TCRs from HLA-typed donors. Notes on the study in general: Sequences of the TCR beta chain were said to predict the HLA-A and HLA-B alleles of most subjects accurately. Diagnosis of cytomegalovirus status made by the classifier reportedly showed high specificity and sensitivity.

60 Vbeta and 13 Jbeta primers were used in PCR. Assay used: immunoSEQ multiplex PCR; TCRdb lists only in-frame clones, some missing. The sample has some 200,000 clones, approximately 79% seen once. The CDR3 sequence is 17 residues long. The germline CDR1 and CDR2 sequences are SGDLS and YYNGEE. V shed 0 bases and J shed 5 bases, with 20 bases lying between them. About this clone: The antigen is undetermined.

Sample: PBMCs. The chain joins TRBV9 to TRBJ2-5; maybe TRBD1 (6 bases). The receptor was derived from a man in his forties or fifties in good health and CMV-seronegative. The DNA for the CDR3 is TGTGCCAGCAGCGTAGCCGTACCAATCCCAAGGGGGGAGACCCAGTACTTC. This translates into CASSVAVPIPRGETQYF.